The T cell receptor (beta chain) described here comes from a study of human T cells and chemical hapten exposure. Study-wide results and limits: Following DPC sensitization, TCRs present above 1 in 1000 frequency showed no change.

The CDR3 is 14 amino acids. The ends were cut back, 4 bases at V and 6 bases at J, with 16 bases in the middle. CDR1 is LGHNA, CDR2 YSLEER, per germline. In regard to this clonotype: No antigen is known for it.

Time point meaning: patch test 3, about 24 weeks after DPC sensitization. Indicated treatment: therapeutic diphenylcyclopropenone sensitization with weekly scalp DPC. Unseparated into fractions, whole blood served as the source from which total RNA was extracted. TCRdb recomputed calls from the RACE reads with MiXCR, one row per CDR3 protein. The table shows over 35,000 distinct CDR3 sequences, with about 12% occurring only once. Here the sequenced sample was whole blood, taken in connection with sensitization to the hapten diphenylcyclopropenone (DPC). The chain is built from TRBV4-3 and TRBJ2-7; D possibly uses TRBD1 or TRBD2 (5 bases each). The sequence came from a middle-aged woman with alopecia areata. Some clones in this sample may be carry-over from other donors' samples. CDR3 region: CASSPADYGTEQYF. CDR3 nucleotide sequence: TGCGCCAGCAGCCCGGCCGATTACGGGACCGAGCAGTACTTC.